The T cell receptor (beta chain) under discussion was sequenced for a study of shared clonotypes between healthy human individuals. Study-level points and caveats: It was only blood that was sampled, and tissue repertoires likely differ.

In regard to this clone: Its antigen is currently unknown.

Method: immunoSEQ multiplex PCR; TCRdb's copy keeps in-frame clones and lacks some. The repertoire has 2 million to 2.5 million clones, more than 90% of them found once; the top ten carry around 0.13%. V lost 1 base and J 2 bases, leaving 11 bases between the germline ends. Germline CDR1 reads MNHNS; CDR2 reads SASEGT. The CDR3 totals 15 residues. The sample consisted of naive CD4+ T cells sorted from blood. Subset reported: CD45RA+ positively selected. The chain joins TRBV6-1 to TRBJ1-2, with D tentatively TRBD1 (6 bases). This receptor was obtained from a man between 18 and 29 years old in good health. In DNA form, the CDR3 reads TGTGCCAGCAGTGAAGTGGGGGGCCTGAACTATGGCTACACCTTC. It specifies CASSEVGGLNYGYTF.